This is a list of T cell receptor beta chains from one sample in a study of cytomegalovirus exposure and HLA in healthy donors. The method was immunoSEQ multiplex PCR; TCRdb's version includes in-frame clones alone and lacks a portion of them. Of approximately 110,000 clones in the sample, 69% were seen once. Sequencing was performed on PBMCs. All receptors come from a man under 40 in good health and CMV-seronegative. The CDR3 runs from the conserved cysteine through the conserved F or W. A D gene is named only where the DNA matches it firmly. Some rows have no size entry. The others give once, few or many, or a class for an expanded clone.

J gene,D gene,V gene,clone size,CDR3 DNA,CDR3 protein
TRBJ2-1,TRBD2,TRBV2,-,TGTGCCAGCAGTGAAATGTCTAGCGGGACTAATGAGCAGTTCTTC,CASSEMSSGTNEQFF
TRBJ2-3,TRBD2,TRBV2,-,TGTGCCAGCAGAAACCGTCTAGCGGGAACCACAGATACGCAGTATTTT,CASRNRLAGTTDTQYF
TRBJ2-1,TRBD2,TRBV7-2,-,TGTGCCAGCAGCTTAGGAGGTCGCGGGAGTCAGTATGAGCAGTTCTTC,CASSLGGRGSQYEQFF
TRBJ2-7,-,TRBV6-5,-,TGTGCCAGCAGAACAGGTTCCGAGCAGTACTTC,CASRTGSEQYF
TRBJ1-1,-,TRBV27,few,TGTGCCAGGATACAGCCTCCTATGAACACTGAAGCTTTCTTT,CARIQPPMNTEAFF
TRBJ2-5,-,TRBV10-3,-,TGTGCCATCAGGGACAGTTCGTTTTACCAAGAGACCCAGTACTTC,CAIRDSSFYQETQYF
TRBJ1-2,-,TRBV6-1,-,TGTGCCAGCAGTGAAAATCGGGGTAACTATGGCTACACCTTC,CASSENRGNYGYTF
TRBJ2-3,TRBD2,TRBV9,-,TGTGCCAGCAGCGTGAGGCTAGCGGGGAGCACAGATACGCAGTATTTT,CASSVRLAGSTDTQYF
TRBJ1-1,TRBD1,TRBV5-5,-,TGTGCCAGCAGGCCCATAGACAGGGGGGTGGAAGCTTTCTTT,CASRPIDRGVEAFF
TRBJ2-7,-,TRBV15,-,TGTGCCACCAGCAGAGACCCCGATACTGGAGGGGAGCAGTACTTC,CATSRDPDTGGEQYF
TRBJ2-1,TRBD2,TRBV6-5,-,TGTGCCAGCAGTTTAGCCCTAGCGGGAGTTGGGGATGAGCAGTTCTTC,CASSLALAGVGDEQFF
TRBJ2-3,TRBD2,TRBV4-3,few,TGCGCCAGCAGCCAGGGCCTAGCGGGAGCCTCAGATACGCAGTATTTT,CASSQGLAGASDTQYF
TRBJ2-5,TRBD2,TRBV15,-,TGTGCCACCAGCAGAGATTGGGGACTAGCAGAAGAGACCCAGTACTTC,CATSRDWGLAEETQYF
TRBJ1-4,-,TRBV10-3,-,TGTGCCATCAGCGAAGACAGGGAAAAACTGTTTTTT,CAISEDREKLFF
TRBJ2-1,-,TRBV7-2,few,TGTGCCAGCAGCCGGTCACCGGGGTTCAATGAGCAGTTCTTC,CASSRSPGFNEQFF
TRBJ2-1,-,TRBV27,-,TGTGCCAGCAGTTTCGACCGACTAGACTACAATGAGCAGTTCTTC,CASSFDRLDYNEQFF
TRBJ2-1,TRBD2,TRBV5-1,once,TGCGCCAGCAGCCATCTAAGCGGGAGCTCCTACAATGAGCAGTTCTTC,CASSHLSGSSYNEQFF
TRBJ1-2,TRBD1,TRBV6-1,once,TGTGCCAGCAGTTCCGACAGGGCCGTTTATGGCTACACCTTC,CASSSDRAVYGYTF
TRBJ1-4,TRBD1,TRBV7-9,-,TGTGCCAGCAGCACCACCTCGGGACAGGGGAGAGAAAAACTGTTTTTT,CASSTTSGQGREKLFF
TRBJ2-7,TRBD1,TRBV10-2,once,TGCGCCAGCAGTGGTACAGGGGGTCGCGAGCAGTACTTC,CASSGTGGREQYF
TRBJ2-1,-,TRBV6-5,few,TGTGCCGCCCGGGACTCCGCCTACAATGAGCAGTTCTTC,CAARDSAYNEQFF
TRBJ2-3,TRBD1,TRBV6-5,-,TGTGCCAGCAGTTACGGGGACAGGGTCGTAGATACGCAGTATTTT,CASSYGDRVVDTQYF
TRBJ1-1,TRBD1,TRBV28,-,TGTGCCAGTCTGACAGGGCGGACTGAAGCTTTCTTT,CASLTGRTEAFF
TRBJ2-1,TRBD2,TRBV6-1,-,TGTGCCAGCAGTCGGACTAGCGGGAACAATGAGCAGTTCTTC,CASSRTSGNNEQFF
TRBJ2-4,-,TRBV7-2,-,TGTGCCAGCAGCTTATATCATGGCCTGGCAGACATTCAGTACTTC,CASSLYHGLADIQYF
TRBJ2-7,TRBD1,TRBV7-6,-,TGTGCCAGCAGCGCAAAGGACAGGGCCGGCTACGAGCAGTACTTC,CASSAKDRAGYEQYF
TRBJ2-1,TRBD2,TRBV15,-,TGTGCCACCAGCAGAATGGGACTAGCGGACCAGCAGTTCTTC,CATSRMGLADQQFF
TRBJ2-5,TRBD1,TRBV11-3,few,TGTGCCAGCAGCCACCGGGACAGGGAGGAGACCCAGTACTTC,CASSHRDREETQYF
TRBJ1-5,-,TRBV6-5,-,TGTGCCAGCAGTCTGGACAGTCATAGCAATCAGCCCCAGCATTTT,CASSLDSHSNQPQHF
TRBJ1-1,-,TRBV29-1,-,TGCAGCGTTGCATACAGGAACACTGAAGCTTTCTTT,CSVAYRNTEAFF
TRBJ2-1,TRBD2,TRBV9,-,TGTGCCAGCAGCGTAGGAACCGGGACTAGCGTCTACAATGAGCAGTTCTTC,CASSVGTGTSVYNEQFF
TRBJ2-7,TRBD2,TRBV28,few,TGTGCCAGCAGCCGCGGACTAGCGGGAGTTGAGCAGTACTTC,CASSRGLAGVEQYF
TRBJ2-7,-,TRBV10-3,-,TGTGCCATCAGTAACCCAGCAGGGGTTGCCTACGAGCAGTACTTC,CAISNPAGVAYEQYF
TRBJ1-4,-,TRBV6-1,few,TGTGCCAGCAGTGAACAGATTGCAACTAATGAAAAACTGTTTTTT,CASSEQIATNEKLFF
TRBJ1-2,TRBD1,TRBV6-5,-,TGTGCCAGCAGCCGGGGACAGCTCCCCCGGAGGGGCTACACCTTC,CASSRGQLPRRGYTF
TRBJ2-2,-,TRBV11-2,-,TGTGCCAGCGGGGCGGCCGCGAACACCGGGGAGCTGTTTTTT,CASGAAANTGELFF
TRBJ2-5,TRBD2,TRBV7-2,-,TGTGCCAGCAGGCAAGACCGACAGCGGGGGGAGCAGTACTTC,CASRQDRQRGEQYF
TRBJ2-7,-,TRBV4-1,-,TGCGCCAGCAGCCAGTCCGAAGACAGGTCCTACGAGCAGTACTTC,CASSQSEDRSYEQYF